The TCR beta chain under discussion was sequenced for a study of cytomegalovirus exposure and HLA in healthy donors. PCR used 60 Vbeta primers and 13 Jbeta primers. Sequencing used immunoSEQ multiplex PCR; TCRdb keeps in-frame clones, though not all of them. Here the sample spans more than 150,000 clones, more than 65% being singletons. General observations from the study: TCR beta V segments were, for the most part, productive about 87% or about 30% of the time in an earlier analysis.

The germline V gene has CDR1 SGHRS and CDR2 YFSETQ. The V gene end was trimmed by 4 bases and the J gene end by 3 bases; junction bases not matched to a gene: 4. This CDR3 has 14 residues. This clone was detected a few times. What it binds is not known. In the same sample, other DNA sequences code for this CDR3. The J gene is TRBJ1-1, the V gene TRBV5-1, with 9 bases aligning to TRBD1. The clonotype was recovered from a girl aged 2 to 10 in good health and CMV-seropositive. Sequencing was performed on PBMCs. The CDR3 coding sequence is TGCGCCAGCAGCCCGACAGGGGGGGACACTGAAGCTTTCTTT. Translating it yields CASSPTGGDTEAFF. The complete variable domain, with remaining parts taken from reference TRBV5-1 and TRBJ1-1, reads KAGVTQTPRYLIKTRGQQVTLSCSPISGHRSVSWYQQTPGQGLQFLFEYFSETQRNKGNFPGRFSGRQFSNSRSEMNVSTLELGDSALYLCASSPTGGDTEAFFGQGTRLTVV.